This is a list of T cell receptor beta chains from one sample in a study of Graves' ophthalmopathy and Graves' hyperthyroidism. One entry per CDR3 protein results from TCRdb running MiXCR on the multiplex PCR reads. The data contain 450,000 or so distinct CDR3 sequences, roughly an eighth of them singletons. The source material was blood. The receptors come from a woman aged 25 to 39 with Graves' ophthalmopathy. The CDR3 runs from the conserved cysteine through the conserved F or W. Each record gives: J gene, clone size, D gene, V gene, CDR3 DNA, CDR3 protein. A D gene is named only where the DNA matches it firmly. Clone size is stated in some rows and not others, as once, few, many or a class when expanded.

TRBJ2-6,NA,NA,TRBV7-6,TGTGCCAGCCGACAGGCCGGGACTTTCCCATTACATTGGATCTCTGGGGCCAACGTCCTGACTTTC,CASRQAGTFPLHWISGANVLTF
TRBJ1-1,many,TRBD1,TRBV11-2,TGTGCCAGCAGCTTGAGCACGGGGACAGGAGATGAAGCTTTCTTT,CASSLSTGTGDEAFF
TRBJ2-7,once,NA,TRBV12-3/TRBV12-4,TGTGCCAGCAGTATGGGGGGACAGACCTACGAGCAGTACTTC,CASSMGGQTYEQYF
TRBJ1-6,NA,TRBD1,TRBV5-6,TGTGCCAGCAGCCAAGGGACAGGCTATAATTCACCCCTCCACTTT,CASSQGTGYNSPLHF
TRBJ1-1,many,NA,TRBV19,TGTGCCAGTAGTAAGGGGCAGGGATTATGGAACACTGAAGCTTTCTTT,CASSKGQGLWNTEAFF
TRBJ1-1,many,NA,TRBV28,TGTGCCAGCAGTTTTTCGTACACTGAAGCTTTCTTT,CASSFSYTEAFF
TRBJ1-5,NA,NA,TRBV24-1,TGTGCCACCAGTGCCAGGGGAAGCAATCAGCCCCAGCATTTT,CATSARGSNQPQHF
TRBJ2-7,NA,NA,TRBV5-1,TGCGCCAGCAGCCCAGGTTTTGGTTCCTACGAGCAGTACTTC,CASSPGFGSYEQYF
TRBJ2-2,NA,NA,TRBV30,TGTGCCTGGAGTGGGAACACCGGGGAGCTGTTTTTT,CAWSGNTGELFF
TRBJ1-5,many,NA,TRBV15,TGTGCCACCAGCAGGTTGGCCAATCAGCCCCAGCATTTT,CATSRLANQPQHF
TRBJ1-1,many,NA,TRBV12-3/TRBV12-4,TGTGCCAGCAGTTTAGCGGGACGGATGAACACTGAAGCTTTCTTT,CASSLAGRMNTEAFF
TRBJ2-7,many,NA,TRBV20-1,TGCAGTGCTAGGTTAGGTCGTAGCTCCTACGAGCAGTACTTC,CSARLGRSSYEQYF
TRBJ1-3,NA,TRBD1,TRBV7-9,TGTGCCAGCAGCCCGAGGGGGCTCCAAGAGGGGACCATATATTTT,CASSPRGLQEGTIYF
TRBJ1-5,many,TRBD1,TRBV6-5,TGTGCCAGCAGTTCATCGACAGGGTTTTTTAATCAGCCCCAGCATTTT,CASSSSTGFFNQPQHF
TRBJ1-6,many,NA,TRBV6-5,TGTGCCAGCAGTTACTCGCGGGGGTCCTATAATTCACCCCTCCACTTT,CASSYSRGSYNSPLHF
TRBJ2-7,many,TRBD1,TRBV19,TGTGCCAGTAGTGGGACAGGCTCACTGGGGCAGTACTTC,CASSGTGSLGQYF
TRBJ1-1,many,NA,TRBV12-5,TGTGCTAGTGGTTTGTCAACCGGCAACACTGAAGCTTTCTTT,CASGLSTGNTEAFF
TRBJ1-2,many,NA,TRBV20-1,TGCAGTGCTAGTGCCCTCTTCAACTATGGCTACACCTTC,CSASALFNYGYTF
TRBJ2-4,many,NA,TRBV12-3/TRBV12-4,TGTGCCAGCAGTTCGAGGGACATTAAGTACTTC,CASSSRDIKYF
TRBJ2-7,many,NA,TRBV5-1,TGCGCCAGCAGAAATGGACTAACTCTCACCTACGAGCAGTACTTC,CASRNGLTLTYEQYF
TRBJ2-7,many,NA,TRBV24-1,TGTGCCACCAGTGATTCTGGCTTCTCCTACGAGCAGTACTTC,CATSDSGFSYEQYF
TRBJ2-5,many,TRBD2,TRBV2,TGTGCCAGCAGTTCGGGACTAGCGGGAGTTGAGACCCAGTACTTC,CASSSGLAGVETQYF
TRBJ1-5,many,NA,TRBV12-3/TRBV12-4,TGTGCCAGCAGTTTTGAGTGGCTCCGGGAGCCCCAGCATTTT,CASSFEWLREPQHF
TRBJ2-7,few,TRBD2,TRBV28,TGTGCCAGCTCGACCAGGCTAGCGGGAGGCTACGAGCAGTACTTC,CASSTRLAGGYEQYF
TRBJ2-6,many,NA,TRBV30,TGTGCCTACTATTCTGGGGCCAACGTCCTGACTTTC,CAYYSGANVLTF
TRBJ1-2,many,TRBD1,TRBV4-1,TGCGCCAGCAGCCAACAGGGGGCAGGGTTTGGCTACACCTTC,CASSQQGAGFGYTF
TRBJ1-1,many,TRBD1,TRBV28,TGTGCCAGCAGTTCCGGGACAGGGGGCACGGGCACTGAAGCTTTCTTT,CASSSGTGGTGTEAFF
TRBJ2-2,many,NA,TRBV7-3,TGTGCCAGCGGCTTAACTGCAGGCGGCACCGGGGAGCTGTTTTTT,CASGLTAGGTGELFF
TRBJ1-1,few,NA,TRBV5-1,TGCGCCAGCAGCCGACTGACAGGACAGCTAATGAACACTGAAGCTTTCTTT,CASSRLTGQLMNTEAFF
TRBJ1-2,many,NA,TRBV28,TGTGCCAGCAGTTTATGGGGTCAGGGCTACACCTTC,CASSLWGQGYTF